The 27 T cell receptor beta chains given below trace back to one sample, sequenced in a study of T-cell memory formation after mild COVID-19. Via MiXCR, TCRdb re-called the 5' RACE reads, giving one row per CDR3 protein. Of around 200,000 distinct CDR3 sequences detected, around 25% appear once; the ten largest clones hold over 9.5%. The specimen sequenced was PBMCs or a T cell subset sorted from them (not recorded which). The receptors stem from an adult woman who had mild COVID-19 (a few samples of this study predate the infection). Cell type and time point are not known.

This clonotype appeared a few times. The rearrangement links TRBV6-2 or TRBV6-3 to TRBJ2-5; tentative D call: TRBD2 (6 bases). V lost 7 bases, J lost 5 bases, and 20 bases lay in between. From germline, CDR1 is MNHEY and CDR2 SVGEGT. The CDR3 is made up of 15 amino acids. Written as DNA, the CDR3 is TGTGCCAGCAACGGTATCCTAGCGAGTGGGGAGACCCAGTACTTC. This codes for CASNGILASGETQYF.

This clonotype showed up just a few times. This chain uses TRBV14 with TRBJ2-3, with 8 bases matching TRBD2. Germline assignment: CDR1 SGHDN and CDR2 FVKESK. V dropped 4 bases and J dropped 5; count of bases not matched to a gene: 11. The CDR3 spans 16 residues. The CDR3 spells CASSRPGTRKLDTQYF. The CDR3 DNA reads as TGTGCCAGCAGCCGTCCCGGGACTAGGAAATTAGATACGCAGTATTTT.

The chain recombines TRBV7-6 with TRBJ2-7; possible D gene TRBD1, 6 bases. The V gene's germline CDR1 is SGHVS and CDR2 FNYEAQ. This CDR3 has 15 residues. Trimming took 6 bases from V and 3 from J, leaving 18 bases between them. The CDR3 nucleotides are TGTGCCAGCAGTCCAGAGCCGGGACACCTCTACGAGCAGTACTTC. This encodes CASSPEPGHLYEQYF.

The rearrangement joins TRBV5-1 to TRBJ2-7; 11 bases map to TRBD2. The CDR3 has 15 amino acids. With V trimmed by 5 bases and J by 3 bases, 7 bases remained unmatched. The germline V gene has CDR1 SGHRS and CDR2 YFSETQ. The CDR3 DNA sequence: TGCGCCAGCAGAATATCTAGCGGGGGGAACTACGAGCAGTACTTC. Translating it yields CASRISSGGNYEQYF. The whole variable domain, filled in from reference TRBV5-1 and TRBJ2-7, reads KAGVTQTPRYLIKTRGQQVTLSCSPISGHRSVSWYQQTPGQGLQFLFEYFSETQRNKGNFPGRFSGRQFSNSRSEMNVSTLELGDSALYLCASRISSGGNYEQYFGPGTRLTVT.

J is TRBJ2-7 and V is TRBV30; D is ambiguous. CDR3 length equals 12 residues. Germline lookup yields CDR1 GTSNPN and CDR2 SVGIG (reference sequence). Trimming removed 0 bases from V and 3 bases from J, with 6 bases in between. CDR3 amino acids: CAWSVRSYEQYF. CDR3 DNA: TGTGCCTGGAGTGTACGTAGCTACGAGCAGTACTTC. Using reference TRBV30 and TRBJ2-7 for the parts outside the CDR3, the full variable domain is SQTIHQWPATLVQPVGSPLSLECTVEGTSNPNLYWYRQAAGRGLQLLFYSVGIGQISSEVPQNLSASRPQDRQFILSSKKLLLSDSGFYLCAWSVRSYEQYFGPGTRLTVT.

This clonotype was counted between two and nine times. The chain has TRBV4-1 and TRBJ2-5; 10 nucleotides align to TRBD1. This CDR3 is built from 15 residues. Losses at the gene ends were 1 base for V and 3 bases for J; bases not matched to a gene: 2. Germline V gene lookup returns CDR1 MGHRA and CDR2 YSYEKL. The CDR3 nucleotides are TGCGCCAGCAGCCAAGGGGGGACAGGGGAAGAGACCCAGTACTTC. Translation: CASSQGGTGEETQYF.

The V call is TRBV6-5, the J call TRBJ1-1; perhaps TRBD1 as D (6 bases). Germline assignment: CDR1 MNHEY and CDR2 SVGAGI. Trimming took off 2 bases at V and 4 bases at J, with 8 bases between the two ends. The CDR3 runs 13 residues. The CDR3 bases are TGTGCCAGCAGTTACAGGGACACCACTGAAGCTTTCTTT. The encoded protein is CASSYRDTTEAFF.

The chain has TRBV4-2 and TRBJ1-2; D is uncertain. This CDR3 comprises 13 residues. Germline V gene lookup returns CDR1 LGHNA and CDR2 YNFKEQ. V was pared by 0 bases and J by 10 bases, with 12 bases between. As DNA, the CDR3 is TGTGCCAGCAGCCAAGACCTAGGAGGGTACTACACCTTC. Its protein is CASSQDLGGYYTF.

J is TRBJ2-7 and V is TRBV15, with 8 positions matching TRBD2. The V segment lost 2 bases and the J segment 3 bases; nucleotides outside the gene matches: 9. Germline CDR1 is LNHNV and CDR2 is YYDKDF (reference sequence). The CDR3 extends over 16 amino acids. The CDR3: CATSRSMPGLVYEQYF. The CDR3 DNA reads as TGTGCCACCAGCAGATCCATGCCGGGACTAGTCTACGAGCAGTACTTC.

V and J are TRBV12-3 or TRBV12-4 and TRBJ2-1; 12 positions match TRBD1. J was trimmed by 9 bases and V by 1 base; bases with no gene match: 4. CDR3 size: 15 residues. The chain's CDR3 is CASSLVGTGGGEQFF. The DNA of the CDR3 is TGTGCCAGCAGTTTAGTAGGGACAGGGGGCGGTGAGCAGTTCTTC.

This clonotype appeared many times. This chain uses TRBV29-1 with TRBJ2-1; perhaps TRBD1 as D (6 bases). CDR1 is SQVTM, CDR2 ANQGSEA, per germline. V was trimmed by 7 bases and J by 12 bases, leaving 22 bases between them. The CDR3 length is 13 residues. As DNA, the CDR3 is TGCAGCGCTCGGGGACACCAGGGCATGGGGCAGTTCTTC. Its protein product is CSARGHQGMGQFF.

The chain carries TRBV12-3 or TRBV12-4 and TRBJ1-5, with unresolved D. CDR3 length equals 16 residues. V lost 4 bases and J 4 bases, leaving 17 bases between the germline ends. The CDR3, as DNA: TGTGCCAGCAGTTCAGCTCCACAAGACGGAAATCAGCCCCAGCATTTT. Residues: CASSSAPQDGNQPQHF.

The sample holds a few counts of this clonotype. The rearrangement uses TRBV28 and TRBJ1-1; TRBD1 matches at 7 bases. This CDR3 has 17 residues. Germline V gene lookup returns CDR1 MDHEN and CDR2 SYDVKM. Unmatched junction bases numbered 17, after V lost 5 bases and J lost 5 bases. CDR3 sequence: CASSLEGQEGTGTEAFF. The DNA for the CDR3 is TGTGCCAGCAGTCTTGAAGGACAGGAGGGCACAGGAACTGAAGCTTTCTTT. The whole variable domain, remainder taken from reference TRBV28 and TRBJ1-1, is DVKVTQSSRYLVKRTGEKVFLECVQDMDHENMFWYRQDPGLGLRLIYFSYDVKMKEKGDIPEGYSVSREKKERFSLILESASTNQTSMYLCASSLEGQEGTGTEAFFGQGTRLTVV.

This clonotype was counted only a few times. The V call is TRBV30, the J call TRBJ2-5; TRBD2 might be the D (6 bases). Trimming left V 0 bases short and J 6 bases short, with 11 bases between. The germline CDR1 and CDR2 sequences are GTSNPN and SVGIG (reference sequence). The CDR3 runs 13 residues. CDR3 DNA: TGTGCCTGGAGTGTATCGGGCGGGAAGACCCAGTACTTC. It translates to CAWSVSGGKTQYF.

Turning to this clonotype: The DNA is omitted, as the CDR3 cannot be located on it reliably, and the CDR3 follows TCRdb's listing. Here the CDR3 reads CASSLTPGSCFF. The V call is TRBV7-6, the J call TRBJ2-2. The CDR3 is made up of 12 amino acids, end residues included. In germline, CDR1 is SGHVS, CDR2 FNYEAQ.

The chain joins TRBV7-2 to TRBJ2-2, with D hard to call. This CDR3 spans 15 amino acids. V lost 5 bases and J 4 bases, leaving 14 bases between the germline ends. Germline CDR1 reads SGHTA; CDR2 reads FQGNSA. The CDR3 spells CASSPRAVGTGELFF. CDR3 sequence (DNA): TGTGCCAGCAGCCCCCGGGCTGTGGGCACCGGGGAGCTGTTTTTT.

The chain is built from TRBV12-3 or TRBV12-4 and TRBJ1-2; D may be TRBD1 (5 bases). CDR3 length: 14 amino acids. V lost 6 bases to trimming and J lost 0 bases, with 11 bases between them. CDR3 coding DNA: TGTGCCAGCAGGGGGACGGAGGCTAACTATGGCTACACCTTC. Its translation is CASRGTEANYGYTF.

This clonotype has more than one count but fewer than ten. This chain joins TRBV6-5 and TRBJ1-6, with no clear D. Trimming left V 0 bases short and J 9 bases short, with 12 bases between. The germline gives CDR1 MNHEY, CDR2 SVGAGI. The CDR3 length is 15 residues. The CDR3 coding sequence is TGTGCCAGCAGTTACTCTCAGAGTGGGTCTTCACCCCTCCACTTT. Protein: CASSYSQSGSSPLHF.

This CDR3 is CASSQTPRGGSNNEQFF. The CDR3 region has the DNA TGCGCCAGCAGCCAAACTCCTCGCGGGGGGTCGAACAATGAGCAGTTCTTC. This chain connects TRBV4-1 to TRBJ2-1; TRBD2 agrees at 8 bases. Germline values: CDR1 MGHRA, CDR2 YSYEKL. The CDR3 has 17 residues. V shed 2 bases, J shed 5 bases, and the junction held 11 bases outside the gene matches.

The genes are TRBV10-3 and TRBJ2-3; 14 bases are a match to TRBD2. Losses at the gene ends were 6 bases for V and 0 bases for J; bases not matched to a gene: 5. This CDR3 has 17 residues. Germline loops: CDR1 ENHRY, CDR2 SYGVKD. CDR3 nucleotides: TGTGCCATCAGCCGACTAGCGGGAGGGATCAGCACAGATACGCAGTATTTT. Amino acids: CAISRLAGGISTDTQYF.

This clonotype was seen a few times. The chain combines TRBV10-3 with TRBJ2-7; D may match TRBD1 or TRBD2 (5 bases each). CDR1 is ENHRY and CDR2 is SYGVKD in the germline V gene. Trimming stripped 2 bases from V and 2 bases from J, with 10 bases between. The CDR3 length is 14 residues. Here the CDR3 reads CAISERQGAYEQYF. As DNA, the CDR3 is TGTGCCATCAGTGAGAGGCAGGGAGCCTACGAGCAGTACTTC.

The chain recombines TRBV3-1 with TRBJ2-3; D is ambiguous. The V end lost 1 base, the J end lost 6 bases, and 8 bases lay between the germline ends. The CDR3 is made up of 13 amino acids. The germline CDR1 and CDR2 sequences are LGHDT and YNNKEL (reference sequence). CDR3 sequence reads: CASSQGLTDTQYF. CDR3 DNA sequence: TGTGCCAGCAGCCAAGGTTTAACTGATACGCAGTATTTT.

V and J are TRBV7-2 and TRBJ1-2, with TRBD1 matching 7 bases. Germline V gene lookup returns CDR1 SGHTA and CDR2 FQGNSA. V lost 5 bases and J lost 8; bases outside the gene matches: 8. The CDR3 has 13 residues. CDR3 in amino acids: CASSGQGVGGYTF. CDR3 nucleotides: TGTGCCAGCAGCGGTCAGGGGGTAGGCGGCTACACCTTC. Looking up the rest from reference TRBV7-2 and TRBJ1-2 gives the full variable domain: GAGVSQSPSNKVTEKGKDVELRCDPISGHTALYWYRQSLGQGLEFLIYFQGNSAPDKSGLPSDRFSAERTGGSVSTLTIQRTQQEDSAVYLCASSGQGVGGYTFGSGTRLTVV.

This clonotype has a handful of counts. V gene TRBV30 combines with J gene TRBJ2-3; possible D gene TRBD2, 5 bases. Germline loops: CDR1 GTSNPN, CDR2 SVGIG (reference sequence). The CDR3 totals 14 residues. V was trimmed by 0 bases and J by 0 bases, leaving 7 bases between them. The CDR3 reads CAWSVLGSTDTQYF. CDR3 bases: TGTGCCTGGAGTGTACTAGGGAGCACAGATACGCAGTATTTT. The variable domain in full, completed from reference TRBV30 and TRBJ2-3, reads SQTIHQWPATLVQPVGSPLSLECTVEGTSNPNLYWYRQAAGRGLQLLFYSVGIGQISSEVPQNLSASRPQDRQFILSSKKLLLSDSGFYLCAWSVLGSTDTQYFGPGTRLTVL.

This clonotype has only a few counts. As DNA, the CDR3 is TGTGCCAGCAGTGCGGGACATTTTACCGGGGAGCTGTTTTTT. This encodes CASSAGHFTGELFF. The chain has TRBV5-5 and TRBJ2-2; D possibly matches TRBD1 or TRBD2 (6 bases each). Germline CDR1 reads SGHKS; CDR2 reads YYEKEE (reference sequence). This CDR3 region has 14 residues. Deletions cut 5 bases from V and 5 bases from J, with 13 bases between.

CDR3 bases: TGCGCCAGCAGCCCCCCAGCGGGCCGAAATGAGCAGTTCTTC. Translating it yields CASSPPAGRNEQFF. This chain joins TRBV4-1 and TRBJ2-1; weak D call: TRBD2 (6 bases). The CDR3 sequence is 14 residues long. The germline V gene encodes CDR1 MGHRA and CDR2 YSYEKL. V lost 4 bases, J lost 7 bases, and 14 bases lay in between.

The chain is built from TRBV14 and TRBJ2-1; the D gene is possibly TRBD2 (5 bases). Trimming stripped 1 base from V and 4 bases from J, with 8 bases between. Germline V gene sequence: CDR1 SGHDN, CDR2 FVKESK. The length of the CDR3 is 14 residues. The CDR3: CASSQGTAYNEQFF. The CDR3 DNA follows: TGTGCCAGCAGCCAAGGGACTGCTTACAATGAGCAGTTCTTC.